This T cell receptor beta chain emerged from a study of vaccination and CD4 T cells after COVID-19. Cultured CD4+ T-cell DNA underwent Oncomine TCR Beta short-read sequencing. TCRdb re-called the PCR reads through MiXCR, storing one row per CDR3 protein. The sample carries approximately 21,000 distinct CDR3 sequences, 55% to 70% recorded once. This CDR3 has 16 amino acids. Trimming removed 3 bases from V and 0 bases from J, with 14 bases in between. In germline, CDR1 is SEHNR, CDR2 FQNEAQ (reference sequence). Comments on this clonotype: As yet, its antigen is unknown.

Treatment of the sample: 10-day PBMC culture with coronavirus spike peptide pools or control peptides (ViraFEST assay). The starting material was CD4+ T cells from blood, cultured in vitro, obtained after SARS-CoV-2 vaccination. This clonotype originated in a human donor who received a COVID-19 vaccine. The chain recombines TRBV7-9 with TRBJ1-1; D is unclear. The CDR3 sequence: CASSFIESQMNTEAFF. CDR3 bases: TGTGCCAGCAGCTTCATTGAATCACAAATGAACACTGAAGCTTTCTTT.